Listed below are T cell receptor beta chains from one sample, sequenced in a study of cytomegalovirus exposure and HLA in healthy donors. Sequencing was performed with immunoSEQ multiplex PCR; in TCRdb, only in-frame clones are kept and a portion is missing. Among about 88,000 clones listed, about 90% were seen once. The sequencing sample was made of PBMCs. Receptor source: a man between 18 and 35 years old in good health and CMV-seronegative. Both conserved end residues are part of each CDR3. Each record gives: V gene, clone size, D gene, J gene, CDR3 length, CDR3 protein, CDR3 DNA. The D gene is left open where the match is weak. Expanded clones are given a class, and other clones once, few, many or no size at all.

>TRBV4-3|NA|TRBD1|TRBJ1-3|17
CASSQDPTGTGGNTIYF
TGCGCCAGCAGCCAAGACCCGACAGGGACGGGTGGAAACACCATATATTTT
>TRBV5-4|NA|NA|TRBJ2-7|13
CASSWDKAYEQYF
TGCGCCAGCAGCTGGGACAAAGCCTACGAGCAGTACTTC
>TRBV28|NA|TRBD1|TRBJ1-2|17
CASSKDRDKHNSYGYTF
TGTGCCAGCAGTAAAGACAGGGATAAGCATAATTCCTATGGCTACACCTTC
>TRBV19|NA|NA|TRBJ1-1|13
CASTLRRAGEAFF
TGTGCCAGTACCCTTAGAAGGGCGGGTGAAGCTTTCTTT
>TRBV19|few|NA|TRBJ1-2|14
CASSVNRVAYGYTF
TGTGCCAGTAGTGTTAACAGGGTTGCCTATGGCTACACCTTC
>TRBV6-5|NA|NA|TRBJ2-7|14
CASSYSSGANEQYF
TGTGCCAGCAGTTACTCGTCAGGGGCTAACGAGCAGTACTTC
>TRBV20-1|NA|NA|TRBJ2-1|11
CSAPGLNEQFF
TGCAGTGCCCCAGGACTCAATGAGCAGTTCTTC
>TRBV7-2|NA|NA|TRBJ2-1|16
CASSPAPLDGGNEQFF
TGTGCCAGCAGCCCCGCCCCGTTGGACGGAGGGAATGAGCAGTTCTTC
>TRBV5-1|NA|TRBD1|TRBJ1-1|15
CASSNGQESHTEAFF
TGCGCCAGCAGCAATGGACAGGAATCACACACTGAAGCTTTCTTT
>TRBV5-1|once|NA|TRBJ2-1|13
CASSSLTDDEQFF
TGCGCCAGCAGCTCTCTGACTGACGATGAGCAGTTCTTC
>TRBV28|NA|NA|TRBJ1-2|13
CASRETSNYGYTF
TGTGCCAGCAGAGAGACATCTAACTATGGCTACACCTTC
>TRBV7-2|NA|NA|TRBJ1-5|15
CASSPLRGSNQPQHF
TGTGCCAGCAGCCCACTGCGGGGCAGCAATCAGCCCCAGCATTTT
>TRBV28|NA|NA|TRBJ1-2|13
CASSLVLGQGPFF
TGTGCCAGCAGTTTAGTCTTGGGGCAGGGCCCTTTTTTC
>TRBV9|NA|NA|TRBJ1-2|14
CASSGTTFHYGYTF
TGTGCCAGCAGCGGGACAACTTTTCACTATGGCTACACCTTC
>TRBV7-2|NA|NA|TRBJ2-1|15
CASSLVRSSYNEQFF
TGTGCCAGCAGCTTAGTTAGGAGCTCCTACAATGAGCAGTTCTTC
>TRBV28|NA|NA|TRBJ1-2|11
CASSVSYGYTF
TGTGCCAGCAGCGTTAGCTATGGCTACACCTTC
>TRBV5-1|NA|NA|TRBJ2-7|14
CASSLEPTSSEQYF
TGCGCCAGCAGCTTGGAACCTACTAGTTCCGAGCAGTACTTC
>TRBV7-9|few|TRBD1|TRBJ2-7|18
CASSRPWTGDTSFYEQYF
TGTGCCAGCAGCCGCCCCTGGACAGGGGATACCTCATTCTACGAGCAGTACTTC
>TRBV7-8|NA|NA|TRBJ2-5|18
CASSKPGWTGLTPETQYF
TGTGCCAGCAGTAAGCCCGGTTGGACAGGACTAACGCCAGAGACCCAGTACTTC
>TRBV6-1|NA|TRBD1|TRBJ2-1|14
CAITGGRSYNEQFF
TGTGCCATCACAGGGGGCCGGTCCTACAATGAGCAGTTCTTC
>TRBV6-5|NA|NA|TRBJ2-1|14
CASTLRGLLNEQFF
TGTGCCAGCACCTTAAGAGGGCTACTAAATGAGCAGTTCTTC
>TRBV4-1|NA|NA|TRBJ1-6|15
CASSQERDNNSPLHF
TGCGCCAGCAGCCAAGAGAGAGACAATAATTCACCCCTCCACTTT
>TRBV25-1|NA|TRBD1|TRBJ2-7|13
CASSPDRVYEQYF
TGTGCCAGCAGTCCCGACAGGGTATACGAGCAGTACTTC
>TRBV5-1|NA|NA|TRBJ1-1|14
CASSLAKQNTEAFF
TGCGCCAGCAGCTTGGCCAAGCAGAACACTGAAGCTTTCTTT
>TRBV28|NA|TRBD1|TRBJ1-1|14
CASSSGTANTEAFF
TGTGCCAGCAGTTCCGGGACAGCGAACACTGAAGCTTTCTTT
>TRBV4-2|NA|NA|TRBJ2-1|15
CASSPAWGIENEQFF
TGTGCCAGCAGCCCAGCCTGGGGCATCGAAAATGAGCAGTTCTTC
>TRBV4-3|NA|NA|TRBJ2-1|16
CASSQDLVGRLEEQFF
TGCGCCAGCAGCCAAGATCTAGTGGGTCGCTTGGAGGAGCAGTTCTTC
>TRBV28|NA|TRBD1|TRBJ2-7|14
CASSLEGAVYEQYF
TGTGCCAGCAGTTTAGAGGGGGCGGTCTACGAGCAGTACTTC
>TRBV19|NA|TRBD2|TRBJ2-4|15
CASSIGGGTKNIQYF
TGTGCCAGTAGTATAGGCGGGGGAACCAAAAACATTCAGTACTTC
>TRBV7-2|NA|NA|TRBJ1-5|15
CASSLDRNSNQPQHF
TGTGCCAGCAGCTTAGACAGGAATAGCAATCAGCCCCAGCATTTT
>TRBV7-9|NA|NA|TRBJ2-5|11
CASSLQETQYF
TGTGCCAGCAGTCTCCAAGAGACCCAGTACTTC
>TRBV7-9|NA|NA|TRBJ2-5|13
CASSLTTTATQYF
TGTGCCAGCAGCCTGACTACTACCGCGACCCAGTACTTC
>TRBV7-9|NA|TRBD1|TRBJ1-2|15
CASSPVGDRGYGYTF
TGTGCCAGCAGCCCAGTAGGGGACAGGGGGTATGGCTACACCTTC
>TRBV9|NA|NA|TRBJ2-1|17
CASSVDPSTSSYNEQFF
TGTGCCAGCAGCGTAGACCCTAGCACGAGCTCCTACAATGAGCAGTTCTTC
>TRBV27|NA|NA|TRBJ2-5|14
CASSEGGRGETQYF
TGTGCCAGCAGTGAGGGCGGCAGGGGAGAGACCCAGTACTTC
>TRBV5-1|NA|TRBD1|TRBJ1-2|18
CASSLGDLQGGPNYGYTF
TGCGCCAGCAGCTTGGGGGATTTACAGGGGGGTCCTAACTATGGCTACACCTTC
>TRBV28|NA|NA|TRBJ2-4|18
CASSFYLSTGLAKNIQYF
TGTGCCAGCAGTTTTTACCTTTCTACAGGGTTAGCCAAAAACATTCAGTACTTC
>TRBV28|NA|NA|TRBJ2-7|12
CASSLSNYEQYF
TGTGCCAGCAGTTTGTCTAACTACGAGCAGTACTTC
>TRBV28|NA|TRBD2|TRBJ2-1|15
CASRSTETSGNEQFF
TGTGCCAGCCGTTCAACGGAGACTAGCGGCAATGAGCAGTTCTTC
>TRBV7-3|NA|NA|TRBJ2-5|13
CASSRGRSETQYF
TGTGCCAGCAGCCGAGGCCGTAGCGAGACCCAGTACTTC
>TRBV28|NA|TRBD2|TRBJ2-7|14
CASSFRTRPNEQYF
TGTGCCAGCAGTTTCAGGACTAGACCGAACGAGCAGTACTTC
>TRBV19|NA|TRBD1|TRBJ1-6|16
CASSSGTGGNNSPLHF
TGTGCCAGTAGTTCCGGGACAGGGGGAAATAATTCACCCCTCCACTTT
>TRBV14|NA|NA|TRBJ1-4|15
CASRRGGEAIEKLFF
TGTGCCAGCAGGCGCGGGGGCGAGGCTATTGAAAAACTGTTTTTT
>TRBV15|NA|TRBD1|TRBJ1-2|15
CATSRVQGENYGYTF
TGTGCCACCAGCAGAGTGCAGGGGGAGAACTATGGCTACACCTTC
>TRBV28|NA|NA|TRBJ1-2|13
CASSLLGARGYTF
TGTGCCAGCAGTTTACTGGGGGCGAGAGGCTACACCTTC
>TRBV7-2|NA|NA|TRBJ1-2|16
CASSLRGGTTNYGYTF
TGTGCCAGCAGCTTAAGGGGGGGAACCACTAACTATGGCTACACCTTC
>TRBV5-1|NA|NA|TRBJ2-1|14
CASSASGTSHEQFF
TGCGCCAGCAGCGCCTCCGGGACATCGCATGAGCAGTTCTTC
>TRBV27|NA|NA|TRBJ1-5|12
CASSPPGQPQHF
TGTGCCAGCAGTCCTCCAGGGCAGCCCCAGCATTTT